A single sample is the source of the 14 T cell receptor beta chains below, sequenced in a study of blood T cell repertoires in COVID-19. Here immunoSEQ multiplex PCR was the method, and the copy in TCRdb shows in-frame clones only, minus some. Of tens of thousands of clones detected, 80% to 90% appear once; the ten largest clones hold 25% to 30%. Sequences were obtained from peripheral blood. The receptors originated from a woman of 80 years or more with COVID-19, enrolled during active disease.

The rearrangement uses TRBV2 and TRBJ1-1; no clear D gene. CDR3 size: 14 residues. Germline-derived CDR1 and CDR2 are SNHLY and FYNNEI. Trimming removed 7 bases from V and 3 bases from J, with 15 bases in between. The CDR3 bases are TGTGCCAGCATAATGCGTCCTTCGGACACTGAAGCTTTCTTT. As protein: CASIMRPSDTEAFF.

This sequence joins TRBV19 and TRBJ2-7; 8 bases are shared with TRBD1. After removal of 5 bases from V and 0 bases from J, the junction contained 15 bases not matched to a gene. The CDR3 sequence is 18 residues long. Per the germline V gene, CDR1 is LNHDA and CDR2 is SQIVND (reference sequence). The CDR3 bases are TGTGCCAGTAGTTCCCAGGCACTCCGGGACAGGAGCTCCTACGAGCAGTACTTC. Its protein product is CASSSQALRDRSSYEQYF.

The chain recombines TRBV6-6 with TRBJ1-2; D is possibly TRBD1 (6 bases). V dropped 7 bases and J dropped 3 bases, with 12 bases sitting between them. The CDR3 totals 13 residues. Germline V gene data show CDR1 as MNHNY and CDR2 as SVGAGI (reference sequence). The CDR3 region is CASNQQGYYGYTF. The CDR3 nucleotides read TGTGCCAGCAACCAACAGGGTTACTATGGCTACACCTTC.

The chain combines TRBV19 with TRBJ2-2, with D tentatively TRBD1 (8 bases). The germline gives CDR1 LNHDA, CDR2 SQIVND (reference sequence). Trimming cost V 6 bases and J 1 base, with 15 bases left between them. The length of the CDR3 is 16 residues. The DNA of the CDR3 is TGTGCCAGTAGACCCGGGGGGACAGGGAACACCGGGGAGCTGTTTTTT. This translates into CASRPGGTGNTGELFF.

This sequence joins TRBV19 and TRBJ2-5, with 8 bases aligning to TRBD1. Trimming cost V 3 bases and J 2 bases; bases outside gene matches: 2. Per germline, CDR1 LNHDA and CDR2 SQIVND (reference sequence). CDR3 size: 14 residues. The CDR3 region is CASSIGQGQETQYF. CDR3 nucleotide sequence: TGTGCCAGTAGTATTGGACAGGGTCAAGAGACCCAGTACTTC.

The chain employs TRBV7-3 and TRBJ2-1; 9 positions agree with TRBD2. The germline V gene encodes CDR1 SGHTA and CDR2 FQGTGA. The CDR3 is made up of 18 amino acids. V trimming: 0 bases; J trimming: 4 bases; junction bases outside the gene matches: 10. CDR3 nucleotides: TGTGCCAGCAGCTTAACGGGTCGCGGGGGGGCCGCGTACAATGAGCAGTTCTTC. Encoded protein: CASSLTGRGGAAYNEQFF.

The chain has TRBV5-1 and TRBJ2-5; D is unresolved. This CDR3 has 15 amino acids. Germline V gene lookup returns CDR1 SGHRS and CDR2 YFSETQ. V dropped 0 bases and J dropped 2 bases, with 11 bases sitting between them. The CDR3 protein is CASSLAMGLQETQYF. In DNA form, the CDR3 reads TGCGCCAGCAGCTTGGCTATGGGCCTACAAGAGACCCAGTACTTC.

This rearrangement joins TRBV5-4 to TRBJ2-5; 7 nucleotides match TRBD1. The CDR3 is 14 amino acids. V was clipped by 4 bases and J by 2 bases; unmatched bases: 5. Germline V lookup: CDR1 SGHNT, CDR2 YYREEE (reference sequence). For the CDR3, the DNA is TGTGCCAGCAGCCCAAGGACAGGACAAGAGACCCAGTACTTC. Encoded protein: CASSPRTGQETQYF.

The J gene is TRBJ1-2, the V gene TRBV5-5, with a weak D call TRBD1 (5 bases). Germline V lookup: CDR1 SGHKS, CDR2 YYEKEE (reference sequence). Trimming pared 2 bases from V and 0 bases from J, leaving 8 bases between. There are 14 residues in the CDR3. The CDR3 region is CASSFDSSNYGYTF. Written as DNA, the CDR3 is TGTGCCAGCAGCTTTGACAGTTCTAACTATGGCTACACCTTC.

This clone was found a few times. J is TRBJ2-7 and V is TRBV29-1, with 10 positions matching TRBD1. V trimming: 6 bases; J trimming: 4 bases; junction bases outside the gene matches: 9. This CDR3 has 14 amino acids. CDR1 is SQVTM and CDR2 is ANQGSEA in the germline V gene. CDR3 in DNA: TGCAGCGTCTCGACCGGGACAGGGGCTTACGAGCAGTACTTC. This codes for CSVSTGTGAYEQYF.

The count of this clone is one. This chain joins TRBV5-1 and TRBJ1-3, with unresolved D. The end of the DNA aligns better with TRBJ2-2, so the J call may be wrong. The CDR3 has 14 residues. Germline V lookup: CDR1 SGHRS, CDR2 YFSETQ. The chain's CDR3 is CASSLDLNSWELFF. DNA for the CDR3: TGCGCCAGCAGCTTGGATCTAAACAGCTGGGAGCTGTTTTTT.

The chain couples TRBV9 to TRBJ2-1; 8 nucleotides line up with TRBD2. The germline V gene has CDR1 SGDLS and CDR2 YYNGEE. V was clipped by 3 bases and J by 2 bases; unmatched bases: 7. The CDR3 is made up of 16 amino acids. The CDR3 loop reads CASSGLTSETYNEQFF. The DNA for the CDR3 is TGTGCCAGCAGCGGACTGACTAGCGAGACCTACAATGAGCAGTTCTTC.

This clone is a singleton in its sample. This sequence joins TRBV13 and TRBJ2-1; D is perhaps TRBD2 (7 bases). Germline CDR1 is PRHDT and CDR2 is FYEKMQ (reference sequence). V was cut by 4 bases and J by 0 bases, with 19 bases left in between. The CDR3 extends over 18 amino acids. This CDR3 reads CASSSRGASGSSYNEQFF. DNA of the CDR3: TGTGCCAGCAGCTCGAGGGGGGCTAGCGGAAGCTCCTACAATGAGCAGTTCTTC.

This clone was picked up a small number of times. The V gene is TRBV3-1 (or the pseudogene TRBV3-2), the J gene TRBJ1-1, with D uncertain. The CDR3 covers 14 residues. Germline assignment: CDR1 LGHDT and CDR2 YNNKEL (reference sequence). V was pared by 2 bases and J by 4 bases, with 11 bases between. The CDR3 DNA sequence: TGTGCCAGCAGCCAAAGTAAGGGAGGCACTGAAGCTTTCTTT. Its translation is CASSQSKGGTEAFF.